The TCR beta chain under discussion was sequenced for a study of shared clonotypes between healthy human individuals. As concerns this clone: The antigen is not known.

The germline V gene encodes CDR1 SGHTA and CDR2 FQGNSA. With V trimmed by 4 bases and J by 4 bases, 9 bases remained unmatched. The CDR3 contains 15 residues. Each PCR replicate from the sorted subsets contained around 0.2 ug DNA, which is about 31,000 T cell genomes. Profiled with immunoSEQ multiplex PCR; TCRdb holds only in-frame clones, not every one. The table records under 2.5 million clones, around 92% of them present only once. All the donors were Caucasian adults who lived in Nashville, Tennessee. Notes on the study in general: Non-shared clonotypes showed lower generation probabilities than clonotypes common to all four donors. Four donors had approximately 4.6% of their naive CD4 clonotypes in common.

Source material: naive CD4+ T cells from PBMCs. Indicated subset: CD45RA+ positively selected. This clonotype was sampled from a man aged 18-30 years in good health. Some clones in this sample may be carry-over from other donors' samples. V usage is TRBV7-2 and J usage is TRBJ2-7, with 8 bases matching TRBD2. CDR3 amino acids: CASSSRAGVGYEQYF. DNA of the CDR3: TGTGCCAGCAGCTCCCGAGCGGGAGTAGGATACGAGCAGTACTTC.